What follows are 18 T cell receptor beta chains derived from one specimen sequenced in a study of T cell responses to AZD1222 COVID-19 vaccine. Some clones are missing from TCRdb's copy, which holds only in-frame ones; the method was immunoSEQ multiplex PCR. Seen here are roughly 130,000 clones, approximately 86% observed once, and the top ten hold about 12%. The specimen was peripheral blood, collected on day 0 of AZD1222 vaccination. The source is an adult in good health.

The gene calls are TRBV6-6 and TRBJ1-6, with D hard to call. Trimming removed 4 bases from V and 7 bases from J, with 8 bases in between. Germline V gene sequence: CDR1 MNHNY, CDR2 SVGAGI (reference sequence). The length of the CDR3 is 13 residues. The CDR3 protein is CASSFGPNSPLHF. In nucleotides, the CDR3 is TGTGCCAGCAGTTTCGGGCCAAATTCACCCCTCCACTTT.

The chain uses TRBV28 and TRBJ1-6; D remains unclear. Trimming shortened V by 6 bases and J by 4 bases, and 4 bases separated the two germline ends. This CDR3 contains 12 residues. CDR1 and CDR2 from the germline V gene are MDHEN and SYDVKM. The CDR3 DNA is TGTGCCAGCAGAATATATAATTCACCCCTCCACTTT. The encoded protein is CASRIYNSPLHF.

The genes are TRBV7-3 and TRBJ2-2, with 7 bases that match TRBD2. The CDR3 runs to 18 residues. V lost 2 bases and J lost 1; bases outside the gene matches: 10. CDR1 is SGHTA and CDR2 is FQGTGA in the germline V gene. The CDR3 DNA is TGTGCCAGCAGCTTATATCCTGAGGCGGGAGTGAACACCGGGGAGCTGTTTTTT. This sequence encodes CASSLYPEAGVNTGELFF.

The DNA of the CDR3 is TGTGCCAGCAGCTTAGGACTAGCGGGGGACACCGGGGAGCTGTTTTTT. Its translation is CASSLGLAGDTGELFF. The J gene is TRBJ2-2, the V gene TRBV7-8; 12 bases align to TRBD2. V lost 1 base and J lost 3; bases outside the gene matches: 0. CDR3 size: 16 residues. Germline V lookup: CDR1 SGHVS, CDR2 FQNEAQ.

The V gene is TRBV5-8, the J gene TRBJ1-5; tentative D call: TRBD1 (5 bases). This CDR3 is 15 amino acids long. Trimming took 2 bases from V and 0 from J, leaving 9 bases between them. Germline CDR1 is SGHTS and CDR2 is YDEGEE. DNA of the CDR3: TGTGCCAGCAGCTTACAGGCATATAGCAATCAGCCCCAGCATTTT. It yields the protein CASSLQAYSNQPQHF.

The genes are TRBV4-3 and TRBJ1-2, with 7 positions matching TRBD1. Germline CDR1 and CDR2: LGHNA and YSLEER. The CDR3 runs 17 residues. V lost 0 bases to trimming and J lost 3 bases; unmatched junction nucleotides: 10. The CDR3 coding sequence is TGCGCCAGCAGCCAAGATAGGGCAGGGGGAAAGGACTATGGCTACACCTTC. This sequence encodes CASSQDRAGGKDYGYTF.

At least ten counts were recorded for this clone. The chain joins TRBV7-9 to TRBJ1-2; weak D call: TRBD1 (5 bases). V was shortened by 5 bases and J by 0 bases, with 10 bases between the two germline ends. Germline lookup yields CDR1 SEHNR and CDR2 FQNEAQ (reference sequence). The CDR3 has 14 amino acids. The CDR3, as DNA: TGTGCCAGCAGCCAGGGACCTTCTAACTATGGCTACACCTTC. As protein: CASSQGPSNYGYTF.

The chain is built from TRBV2 and TRBJ1-5; TRBD1 is a possible D gene (6 bases). Germline-derived CDR1 and CDR2 are SNHLY and FYNNEI. The CDR3 length is 17 residues. The germline V and J ends were trimmed by 6 bases and 0 bases, with 18 bases remaining between them. This CDR3 reads CASRYTGTRYSNQPQHF. CDR3 nucleotides: TGTGCCAGCAGATATACCGGGACACGTTATAGCAATCAGCCCCAGCATTTT.

This clone was counted once. The rearrangement uses TRBV27 and TRBJ1-4; a possible D gene is TRBD1 (5 bases). CDR1 MNHEY and CDR2 SMNVEV come from the germline V gene (reference sequence). This CDR3 is built from 10 residues. V lost 8 bases and J lost 7, with 5 bases in between. The CDR3 reads CASGGEKLFF. In DNA, the CDR3 is TGTGCCAGCGGGGGTGAAAAACTGTTTTTT.

This CDR3 is CASSLGYGRGHGYTF. CDR3 bases: TGCGCCAGCAGCTTGGGGTACGGCAGGGGTCATGGCTACACCTTC. The rearrangement links TRBV5-1 to TRBJ1-2, with a tentative D call TRBD1 (6 bases). CDR3 length: 15 residues. CDR1 is SGHRS, CDR2 YFSETQ, per germline. Trimming left V 0 bases short and J 6 bases short, with 15 bases between. Based on the CDR3 plus reference TRBV5-1 and TRBJ1-2, the full variable domain is KAGVTQTPRYLIKTRGQQVTLSCSPISGHRSVSWYQQTPGQGLQFLFEYFSETQRNKGNFPGRFSGRQFSNSRSEMNVSTLELGDSALYLCASSLGYGRGHGYTFGSGTRLTVV.

The CDR3 sequence is CASSILDRAPSSGANVLTF. CDR3 sequence (DNA): TGTGCCAGTAGTATACTCGACAGGGCTCCATCTTCCGGGGCCAACGTCCTGACTTTC. The J gene is TRBJ2-6, the V gene TRBV19, with TRBD1 matching over 7 bases. The CDR3 length is 19 residues. Germline loops: CDR1 LNHDA, CDR2 SQIVND (reference sequence). V trimming: 2 bases; J trimming: 4 bases; junction bases outside the gene matches: 14.

The J gene is TRBJ2-7, the V gene TRBV14, with D maybe TRBD1 (5 bases). Trimming removed 2 bases from V and 3 bases from J, with 11 bases in between. The CDR3 runs to 14 residues. The germline V gene has CDR1 SGHDN and CDR2 FVKESK. The chain's CDR3 is CASSQQGAGYEQYF. CDR3 in DNA: TGTGCCAGCAGCCAACAAGGGGCCGGCTACGAGCAGTACTTC.

This clone showed up just once. V usage is TRBV6-5 and J usage is TRBJ2-1, with 7 bases that match TRBD1. Germline-derived CDR1 and CDR2 are MNHEY and SVGAGI. After removal of 7 bases from V and 4 bases from J, the junction contained 10 bases not matched to a gene. The CDR3 spans 15 residues. The CDR3 DNA follows: TGTGCCAGCACCTGGGACAGTAATGATTACAATGAGCAGTTCTTC. This gives the protein CASTWDSNDYNEQFF.

The genes are TRBV7-9 and TRBJ1-6; D may be TRBD1 (5 bases). Looked up from germline, CDR1 is SEHNR and CDR2 is FQNEAQ (reference sequence). The V and J ends lost 6 bases and 7 bases respectively, with 19 bases between them. This CDR3 contains 16 residues. The CDR3 here is CASRRRTGGLNSPLHF. The CDR3 DNA reads TGTGCCAGCAGACGTAGGACGGGGGGTTTGAATTCACCCCTCCACTTT.

The genes are TRBV5-1 and TRBJ2-5; TRBD2 matches 15 bases. V was clipped by 4 bases and J by 4 bases; unmatched bases: 8. This CDR3 spans 17 amino acids. CDR1 and CDR2 (germline): SGHRS, YFSETQ. This CDR3 is CASSTGLAGGIGETQYF. In nucleotides, the CDR3 is TGCGCCAGCAGCACGGGACTAGCGGGAGGAATTGGAGAGACCCAGTACTTC.

The chain employs TRBV7-2 and TRBJ1-3; no clear D. V gave up 2 bases and J gave up 1 base, with 6 bases separating them. The CDR3 sequence is 14 residues long. Germline-derived CDR1 and CDR2 are SGHTA and FQGNSA. Here the CDR3 reads CASSLRRSGNTIYF. CDR3 nucleotide sequence: TGTGCCAGCAGCTTAAGAAGGTCTGGAAACACCATATATTTT. The variable domain in full, with the rest retrieved from reference TRBV7-2 and TRBJ1-3, is GAGVSQSPSNKVTEKGKDVELRCDPISGHTALYWYRQSLGQGLEFLIYFQGNSAPDKSGLPSDRFSAERTGGSVSTLTIQRTQQEDSAVYLCASSLRRSGNTIYFGEGSWLTVV.

This clone has just a few counts. V and J are TRBV6-2 or TRBV6-3 and TRBJ1-5; D ambiguous. Germline lookup yields CDR1 MNHEY and CDR2 SVGEGT. CDR3 length equals 16 residues. The V end was cut by 5 bases, the J end by 0 bases, with 14 bases between. CDR3 nucleotides: TGTGCCAGCAGTAACACGAGACGATATAGCAATCAGCCCCAGCATTTT. This sequence encodes CASSNTRRYSNQPQHF.

The chain recombines TRBV2 with TRBJ1-5; unclear D gene. The V end was cut by 6 bases, the J end by 0 bases, with 18 bases between. Per the germline V gene, CDR1 is SNHLY and CDR2 is FYNNEI. CDR3 size: 17 residues. Here the CDR3 reads CASSYSRTRYSNQPQHF. DNA of the CDR3: TGTGCCAGCAGCTACTCCCGGACCCGGTATAGCAATCAGCCCCAGCATTTT. The full variable domain, in which reference TRBV2 and TRBJ1-5 provide the parts outside the CDR3, is EPEVTQTPSHQVTQMGQEVILRCVPISNHLYFYWYRQILGQKVEFLVSFYNNEISEKSEIFDDQFSVERPDGSNFTLKIRSTKLEDSAMYFCASSYSRTRYSNQPQHFGDGTRLSIL.